This T cell receptor (beta chain) was sequenced in a study of T-cell memory formation after mild COVID-19. General study findings and limits: Some responding clones appeared in pre-infection memory, suggesting cross-reactive memory joined.

Germline V gives CDR1 SGHTA, CDR2 FQGNSA. Deletions cut 1 base from V and 0 bases from J, with 10 bases between. The CDR3 contains 15 residues. The sample holds many counts of this clonotype. The antigen is unknown. TCRdb re-called the 5' RACE reads with MiXCR, one entry per CDR3 protein. Of roughly 130,000 distinct CDR3 sequences in the sample, about 18% were seen once. The sample taken for sequencing was PBMCs or a T cell subset sorted from them (not recorded which). The rearrangement uses TRBV7-2 and TRBJ2-7, with D perhaps matching TRBD2 (5 bases). The receptor was derived from a man younger than 30 who had mild COVID-19 (a few samples of this study predate the infection). Cell type and time point are not known. DNA of the CDR3: TGTGCCAGCAGCTTAGTCCTGGGGAGCTCCTACGAGCAGTACTTC. This encodes CASSLVLGSSYEQYF.